The source of this TCR beta chain is a study of cytomegalovirus exposure and HLA in healthy donors. Study-level points and caveats: According to the study, 150 to 200 TCR beta chains were cytomegalovirus-associated. In vitro data verified three CMV-associated chains as specific for CMV antigens. Another analysis was done later, and it associated more than 15,000 TCR beta sequences with HLA alleles at 0.05 false discovery rate.

With 60 Vbeta and 13 Jbeta primers, the PCR was carried out. The assay was immunoSEQ multiplex PCR, and TCRdb's table has in-frame clones only and misses some. The profile shows fewer than 200,000 clones, about 75% of them singletons. The CDR3 is 14 amino acids. The V segment lost 2 bases and the J segment 7 bases; nucleotides outside the gene matches: 3. The germline gives CDR1 GTSNPN, CDR2 SVGIG (reference sequence). There are a few counts of this clone. Its antigen is currently unknown. The sequenced sample consisted of PBMCs. The clonotype comes from a female donor in good health and CMV-seronegative. The V gene is TRBV30, the J gene TRBJ1-6, with 9 nucleotides matching TRBD1. The CDR3 reads CAWSRDRVNSPLHF. For the CDR3, the DNA is TGTGCCTGGAGTCGGGACAGGGTGAATTCACCCCTCCACTTT.